One and the same sample provided the 15 T cell receptor beta chains below, sequenced in a study of cytomegalovirus exposure and HLA in healthy donors. The PCR had 60 Vbeta and 13 Jbeta primers. Profiled with immunoSEQ multiplex PCR; TCRdb holds only in-frame clones, not every one. The sample contains 100,000 or so clones, around 77% of which appear only once. Sequenced input: PBMCs. The receptors were sampled from a man aged 25 to 45 in good health and CMV-seronegative.

A single count supports this clone. The chain joins TRBV6-5 to TRBJ1-6; D is possibly TRBD1 (6 bases). With 5 bases removed from V and 7 bases from J, the gap between germline ends came to 12 bases. CDR1 and CDR2 from the germline V gene are MNHEY and SVGAGI. The CDR3 is 14 residues long. The CDR3 coding sequence is TGTGCCAGCAGTAGGGACAATTCGAATTCACCCCTCCACTTT. Encoded protein: CASSRDNSNSPLHF.

In this sample, this clone turned up a few times. The chain couples TRBV5-1 to TRBJ2-6, with D tentatively TRBD1 (6 bases). The CDR3 has 16 amino acids. Germline CDR1 and CDR2: SGHRS and YFSETQ. Trimming removed 4 bases from V and 0 bases from J, with 11 bases in between. CDR3 protein: CASSVTGSSGANVLTF. In nucleotides, the CDR3 is TGCGCCAGCAGCGTTACAGGGTCCTCTGGGGCCAACGTCCTGACTTTC. The full variable domain, with the rest looked up from reference TRBV5-1 and TRBJ2-6, is KAGVTQTPRYLIKTRGQQVTLSCSPISGHRSVSWYQQTPGQGLQFLFEYFSETQRNKGNFPGRFSGRQFSNSRSEMNVSTLELGDSALYLCASSVTGSSGANVLTFGAGSRLTVL.

V is TRBV4-2 and J is TRBJ2-3; TRBD2 matches at 12 bases. With V trimmed by 1 base and J by 4 bases, 3 bases remained unmatched. Germline V lookup: CDR1 LGHNA, CDR2 YNFKEQ. The CDR3 is 16 residues long. This CDR3 is CASSQGLAGASDTQYF. CDR3 bases: TGTGCCAGCAGCCAAGGACTAGCGGGAGCGTCAGATACGCAGTATTTT.

The J gene is TRBJ2-6, the V gene TRBV5-4; a possible D gene is TRBD2 (6 bases). From germline, CDR1 is SGHNT and CDR2 YYREEE (reference sequence). The V and J ends lost 3 bases and 3 bases respectively, with 19 bases between them. The CDR3 length is 18 residues. The CDR3 reads CASSSPGLSLGGANVLTF. CDR3 DNA sequence: TGTGCCAGCAGCTCCCCGGGACTTTCCCTCGGTGGGGCCAACGTCCTGACTTTC.

This clone was picked up a small number of times. The chain links TRBV14 to TRBJ1-1; D ambiguous. V dropped 1 base and J dropped 3 bases, with 6 bases sitting between them. The CDR3 has 13 residues. Germline CDR1 SGHDN, CDR2 FVKESK. The CDR3 loop reads CASSQAGDTEAFF. The CDR3 DNA reads TGTGCCAGCAGCCAAGCTGGAGACACTGAAGCTTTCTTT. Together with reference TRBV14 and TRBJ1-1, the CDR3 gives the full variable domain: EAGVTQFPSHSVIEKGQTVTLRCDPISGHDNLYWYRRVMGKEIKFLLHFVKESKQDESGMPNNRFLAERTGGTYSTLKVQPAELEDSGVYFCASSQAGDTEAFFGQGTRLTVV.

The chain uses TRBV7-6 and TRBJ2-7, with TRBD1 matching over 7 bases. Germline V gene sequence: CDR1 SGHVS, CDR2 FNYEAQ. The CDR3 sequence is 14 residues long. After removal of 0 bases from V and 4 bases from J, the junction contained 3 bases not matched to a gene. CDR3 nucleotide sequence: TGTGCCAGCAGCTTAGCGGGACAGACTTACGAGCAGTACTTC. Translation gives CASSLAGQTYEQYF.

The gene calls are TRBV4-2 and TRBJ2-7; 9 nucleotides agree with TRBD2. The CDR3 loop spans 15 amino acids. Trimming cost V 3 bases and J 4 bases; bases outside gene matches: 7. Germline lookup yields CDR1 LGHNA and CDR2 YNFKEQ. CDR3 bases: TGTGCCAGCAGCCAGGCGGCGGGAGGGTTATACGAGCAGTACTTC. Translating it yields CASSQAAGGLYEQYF.

CDR3 sequence reads: CASSKALGARPSGNTIYF. The CDR3 bases are TGTGCCAGCAGCAAAGCACTGGGAGCGAGGCCCTCTGGAAACACCATATATTTT. The chain employs TRBV21-1 and TRBJ1-3. TRBV21-1 is noted as a pseudogene. The CDR3 has 18 amino acids.

CDR3 protein: CASSLRGGQNTGELFF. The CDR3 DNA reads as TGTGCCAGCAGCTTGCGGGGGGGACAGAACACCGGGGAGCTGTTTTTT. The chain couples TRBV7-9 to TRBJ2-2, with 9 bases identical to TRBD2. This CDR3 has 16 residues. The trim removed 3 bases at V and 1 base at J, leaving 3 bases unmatched. The germline CDR1 and CDR2 sequences are SEHNR and FQNEAQ (reference sequence).

The J gene is TRBJ2-7, the V gene TRBV4-2, with a weak D call TRBD2 (7 bases). The CDR3 spans 16 residues. Germline loops: CDR1 LGHNA, CDR2 YNFKEQ. V shed 4 bases and J shed 4 bases, with 20 bases lying between them. The CDR3 nucleotides are TGTGCCAGCAGCCTCCGCACGGCCGGGGGGCTATACGAGCAGTACTTC. It translates to CASSLRTAGGLYEQYF.

The V call is TRBV5-6, the J call TRBJ1-2, with a tentative D call TRBD1 (5 bases). The V end lost 1 base, the J end lost 10 bases, and 23 bases lay between the germline ends. This CDR3 has 16 amino acids. Germline loops: CDR1 SGHDT, CDR2 YYEEEE. This CDR3 reads CASSLRVGTAQDDYTF. The CDR3 bases are TGTGCCAGCAGCTTGCGGGTAGGGACTGCTCAGGATGACTACACCTTC.

The V and J genes are TRBV4-1 and TRBJ1-1; D remains ambiguous. V lost 4 bases, J lost 0 bases, and 15 bases lay in between. The CDR3 totals 16 residues. Germline V CDR1 and CDR2: MGHRA, YSYEKL. The CDR3 reads CASSPGIENMNTEAFF. The CDR3 DNA reads TGCGCCAGCAGCCCCGGGATAGAGAACATGAACACTGAAGCTTTCTTT.

This clone is classed as medium-sized (0.01 to 0.1%). The chain employs TRBV7-9 and TRBJ1-2; the match to TRBD1 covers 8 bases. CDR1 and CDR2 (germline): SEHNR, FQNEAQ (reference sequence). Unmatched junction bases numbered 12, after V lost 11 bases and J lost 1 base. The CDR3 extends over 15 amino acids. Here the CDR3 DNA reads TGTGCCGCATACGCAGGGGGCGCAAATAACTATGGCTACACCTTC. The encoded protein is CAAYAGGANNYGYTF.

The gene calls are TRBV7-3 and TRBJ2-7; the D gene is possibly TRBD2 (6 bases). The germline CDR1 and CDR2 sequences are SGHTA and FQGTGA. The CDR3 spans 13 residues. Trimming removed 2 bases from V and 2 bases from J, with 7 bases in between. The CDR3 protein is CASSLGGPYEQYF. In nucleotides, the CDR3 is TGTGCCAGCAGCTTAGGAGGGCCCTACGAGCAGTACTTC.

The chain employs TRBV7-6 and TRBJ2-2; D not certain. Looked up from germline, CDR1 is SGHVS and CDR2 is FNYEAQ. Trimming stripped 1 base from V and 1 base from J, with 4 bases between. This CDR3 has 14 amino acids. CDR3 residues: CASSLVRNTGELFF. CDR3 bases: TGTGCCAGCAGCTTAGTTAGGAACACCGGGGAGCTGTTTTTT.